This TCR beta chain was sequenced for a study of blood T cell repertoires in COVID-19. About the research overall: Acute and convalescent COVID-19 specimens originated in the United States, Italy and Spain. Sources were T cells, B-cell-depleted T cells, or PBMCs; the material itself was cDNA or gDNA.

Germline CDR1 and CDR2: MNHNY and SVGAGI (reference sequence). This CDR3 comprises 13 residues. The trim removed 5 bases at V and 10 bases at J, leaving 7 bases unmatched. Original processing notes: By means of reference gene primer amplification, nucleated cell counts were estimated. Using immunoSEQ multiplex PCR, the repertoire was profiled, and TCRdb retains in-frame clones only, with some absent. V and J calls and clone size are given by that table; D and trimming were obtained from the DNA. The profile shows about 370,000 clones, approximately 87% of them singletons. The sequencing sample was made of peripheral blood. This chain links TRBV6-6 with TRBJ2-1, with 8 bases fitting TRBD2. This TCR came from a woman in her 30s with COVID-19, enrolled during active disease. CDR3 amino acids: CASSPGRGWEQFF. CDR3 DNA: TGTGCCAGCAGTCCCGGGAGGGGTTGGGAGCAGTTCTTC.